This entry describes one T cell receptor beta chain. Here immunoSEQ multiplex PCR was the method, and the copy in TCRdb shows in-frame clones only, minus some. The table has approximately 200,000 clones, 80% to 85% seen once. The CDR3 is 18 amino acids. Germline values: CDR1 SGHDT, CDR2 YYEEEE. V gave up 4 bases and J gave up 0 bases; unmatched junction bases: 9. This entry comes from a study of blood T cell repertoires in COVID-19. The TCR sequence derives from a woman aged 80 or older with COVID-19, enrolled during active disease. The chain carries TRBV5-6 and TRBJ2-6; TRBD1 aligns across 8 bases. Sequencing was carried out using peripheral blood. The CDR3 nucleotides read TGTGCCAGCAGCCCCGACAGGGGCGCTTACTCTGGGGCCAACGTCCTGACTTTC. It specifies CASSPDRGAYSGANVLTF.